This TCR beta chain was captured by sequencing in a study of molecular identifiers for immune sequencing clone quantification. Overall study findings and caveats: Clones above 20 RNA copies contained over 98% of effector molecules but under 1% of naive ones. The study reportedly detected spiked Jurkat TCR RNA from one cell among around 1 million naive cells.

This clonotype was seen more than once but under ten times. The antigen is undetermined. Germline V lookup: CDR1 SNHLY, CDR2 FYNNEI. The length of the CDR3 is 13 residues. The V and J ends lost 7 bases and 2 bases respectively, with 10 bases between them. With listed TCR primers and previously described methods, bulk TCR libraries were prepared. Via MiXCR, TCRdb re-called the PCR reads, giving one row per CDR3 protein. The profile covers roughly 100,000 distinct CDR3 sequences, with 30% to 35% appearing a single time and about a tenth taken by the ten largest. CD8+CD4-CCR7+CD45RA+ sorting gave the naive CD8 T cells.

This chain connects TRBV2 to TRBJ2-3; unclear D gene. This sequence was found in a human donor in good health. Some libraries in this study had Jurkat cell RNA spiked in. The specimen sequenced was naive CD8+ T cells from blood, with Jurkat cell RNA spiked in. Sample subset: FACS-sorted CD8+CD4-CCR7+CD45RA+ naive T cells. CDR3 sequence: CASMAPTTDTQYF. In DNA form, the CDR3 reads TGTGCCAGCATGGCGCCAACCACAGATACGCAGTATTTT.